This T cell receptor beta chain was identified during a study of blood T cell repertoires in COVID-19. The length of the CDR3 is 14 residues. Germline CDR1 is LNHDA and CDR2 is SQIVND (reference sequence). V shed 3 bases and J shed 4 bases, with 12 bases lying between them. Some clones are missing from TCRdb's copy, which holds only in-frame ones; the method was immunoSEQ multiplex PCR. The top ten clones hold around 3.7% of a sample with around 120,000 clones, under 95% of them seen once. The chain joins TRBV19 to TRBJ1-2; D may be TRBD1 (5 bases). The sequencing input was peripheral blood. The origin of this receptor is a man in his fifties or sixties with active COVID-19. CDR3 DNA: TGTGCCAGTAGTATTCTGGGGCAGGGCTATGGCTACACCTTC. Translating gives CASSILGQGYGYTF.